This T cell receptor (beta chain) was found in a study of T-cell reconstitution after alpha-beta-depleted transplantation in children. Unique molecular identifiers featured in how the TCRbeta library was prepared. TCRdb called the PCR reads again in MiXCR, with one record for every CDR3 protein. The table lists 450,000 to 550,000 distinct CDR3 sequences, 10% to 12% of them singletons. Germline CDR1 reads DFQATT; CDR2 reads SNEGSKA (reference sequence). This CDR3 region has 13 residues. Turning to this clonotype: Its ends do not fully match the called genes, so a read error is possible.

The sequences come from PBMCs, mostly from graft donor cells, collected 180 days after TCRalphabeta/CD19-depleted stem cell transplant. The V and J genes are TRBV20-1 and TRBJ1-5; D remains ambiguous. The TCR was taken from a female patient aged 2 to 10 who had a stem cell transplant for aplastic anemia, so the T cells may come from the graft donor. The CDR3 sequence: CIARPGENQPQHF. CDR3 nucleotides: TGCATTGCTAGACCGGGCGAGAATCAGCCCCAGCATTTT.